This T cell receptor (beta chain) was sequenced for a study of CD8+ T cells in alopecia areata. Across the whole study: Each of the treated patients was given oral tofacitinib, 5 to 10 mg twice daily, for moderate-to-severe alopecia areata.

About this clone itself: The antigen remains unidentified.

Study-wide results and caveats: Sequencing of scalp samples also includes resident alphabeta T cells from normal skin.

The germline V gene has CDR1 SQVTM and CDR2 ANQGSEA. The CDR3 loop spans 12 amino acids. Trimming stripped 4 bases from V and 0 bases from J, with 6 bases between. Extracted RNA was reverse transcribed into cDNA, the sequencing template. The assay was immunoSEQ multiplex PCR, and TCRdb's table has in-frame clones only and misses some. Of roughly 250,000 clones in the sample, 60% were seen once. Treatment: oral pan-JAK inhibitor, 5-10 mg twice daily. The material sequenced was CD4+ T cells sorted from blood, taken around week 54, from a patient treated with tofacitinib. The source of this sequence is a human donor with alopecia areata. This chain connects TRBV29-1 to TRBJ2-5, with no clear D. CDR3 protein: CSVGVNQETQYF. CDR3 nucleotides: TGCAGCGTTGGGGTAAACCAAGAGACCCAGTACTTC.